Detailed here is one T cell receptor beta chain. Its antigen remains unknown. The CDR3 loop spans 15 amino acids. V lost 7 bases and J lost 3, with 19 bases in between. The germline CDR1 and CDR2 sequences are MNHNS and SASEGT. The sample is drawn from a study of shared clonotypes between healthy human individuals. Naive CD8 cells, CD45RO-negative and positively selected for CCR7, excluded terminally differentiated effector memory CD45RA+ cells. Using immunoSEQ multiplex PCR, the repertoire was profiled, and TCRdb retains in-frame clones only, with some absent. The data show roughly 810,000 clones, 96% seen once. Broader study findings: It was observed that about 5% of naive CD4 clonotypes were shared across a handful of donors.

The sequence was collected from a young man in good health. The chain employs TRBV6-1 and TRBJ2-7; D may correspond to TRBD1 or TRBD2 (5 bases each). The specimen was naive CD8+ T cells sorted from blood. As DNA, the CDR3 is TGTGCCAGCACCGAAGTTCGGGACGGGTTCTACGAGCAGTACTTC. Protein: CASTEVRDGFYEQYF.